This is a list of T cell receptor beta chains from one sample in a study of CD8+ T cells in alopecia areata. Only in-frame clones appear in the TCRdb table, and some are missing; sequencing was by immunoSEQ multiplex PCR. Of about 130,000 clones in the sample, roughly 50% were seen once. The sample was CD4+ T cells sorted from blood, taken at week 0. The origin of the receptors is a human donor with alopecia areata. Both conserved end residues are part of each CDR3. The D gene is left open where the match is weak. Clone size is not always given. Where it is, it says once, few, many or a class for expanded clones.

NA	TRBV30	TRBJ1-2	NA	TGTGCCTCGGGGACAAGTTTTAACTATGGCTACACCTTC	CASGTSFNYGYTF
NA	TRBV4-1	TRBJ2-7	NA	TGCGCCAGCAGCCCGGCGGTGGGCGAGCAGTACTTC	CASSPAVGEQYF
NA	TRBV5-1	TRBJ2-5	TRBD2	TGCGCCAGCTTCGGGGAGGGAGAGACCCAGTACTTC	CASFGEGETQYF
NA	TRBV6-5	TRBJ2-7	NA	TGTGCCAGCAGTTACGGGCAGTTCTTGAAGGACTACGAGCAGTACTTC	CASSYGQFLKDYEQYF
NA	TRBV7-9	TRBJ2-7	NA	TGTGCCAGCAGCTTCCCCCCGTCCTACGAGCAGTACTTC	CASSFPPSYEQYF
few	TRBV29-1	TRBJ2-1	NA	TGCAGCGTTGAAAAGGGACATCTATACAATGAGCAGTTCTTC	CSVEKGHLYNEQFF
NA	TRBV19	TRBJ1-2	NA	TGTGCCAGTCGAGAGACAGGAATCTATGGCTACACCTTC	CASRETGIYGYTF
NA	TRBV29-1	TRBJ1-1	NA	TGCAGCGTCCAGCACACTGAAGCTTTCTTT	CSVQHTEAFF
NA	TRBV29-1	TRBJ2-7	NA	TGCAGCGTTGGAAACAGGGAGCAGTACTTC	CSVGNREQYF
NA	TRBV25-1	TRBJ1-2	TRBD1	TGTGCCAGCAGTGTCGGACAGGGCTATGGCTACACCTTC	CASSVGQGYGYTF
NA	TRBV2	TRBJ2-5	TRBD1	TGTGCCTTCCGTGGGACAGGGGCAGAGACCCAGTACTTC	CAFRGTGAETQYF
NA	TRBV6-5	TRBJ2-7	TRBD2	TGTGCCAGCAGGCCCGGGGGGAGCGGCTTCTACGAGCAGTACTTC	CASRPGGSGFYEQYF
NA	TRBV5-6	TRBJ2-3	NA	TGTGCCAGCAGCTTGGGCAGAAACACAGATACGCAGTATTTT	CASSLGRNTDTQYF
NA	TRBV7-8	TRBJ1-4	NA	TGTGCCAGCAGCTTGCCCAATGCTAATGAAAAACTGTTTTTT	CASSLPNANEKLFF
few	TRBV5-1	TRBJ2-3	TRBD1	TGCGCCAGCAGTTCCCGACAGGGGGGAGATACGCAGTATTTT	CASSSRQGGDTQYF
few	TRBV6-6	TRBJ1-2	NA	TGTGCCAGCAACGAGCTATTAGGTGGCTACACCTTC	CASNELLGGYTF
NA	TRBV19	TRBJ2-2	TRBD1	TGTGCCAGCGACCAGGGGGTGAACACCGGGGAGCTGTTTTTT	CASDQGVNTGELFF
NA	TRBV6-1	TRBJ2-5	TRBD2	TGTGCCAGCAGACTCGGGACTACACAAGAGACCCAGTACTTC	CASRLGTTQETQYF
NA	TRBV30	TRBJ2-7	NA	TGTGCCTGGACACGGGCATTCCACGAGCAGTACTTC	CAWTRAFHEQYF
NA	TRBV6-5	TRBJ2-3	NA	TGTGCCAGCAGTTACGACAGGATATCCACAGATACGCAGTATTTT	CASSYDRISTDTQYF
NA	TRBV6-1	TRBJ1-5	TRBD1	TGTGCCAGCAGTGGGGACAGGGCGACCAATCAGCCCCAGCATTTT	CASSGDRATNQPQHF
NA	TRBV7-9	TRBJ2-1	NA	TGTGCCAGCAGCTCGGGGGTTCTCTCCTACAATGAGCAGTTCTTC	CASSSGVLSYNEQFF
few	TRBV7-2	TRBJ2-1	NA	TGTGCCAGCAGCCAGGGATTCAACAACTACAATGAGCAGTTCTTC	CASSQGFNNYNEQFF
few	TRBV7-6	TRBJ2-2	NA	TGTGCCAGCAGCCCCGGGACTCCTACCGGGGAGCTGTTTTTT	CASSPGTPTGELFF
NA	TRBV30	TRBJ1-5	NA	TGTGCCTGGAGTGTACGTCAGGGACGCAATCAGCCCCAGCATTTT	CAWSVRQGRNQPQHF
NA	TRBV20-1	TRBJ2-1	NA	TGCAGTGCTAGGTCCAGGAATGAGCAGTTCTTC	CSARSRNEQFF
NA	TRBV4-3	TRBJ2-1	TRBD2	TGCGCCAGCAGCCAAGATTGGCGGGGGGGTAAGTTCTTC	CASSQDWRGGKFF
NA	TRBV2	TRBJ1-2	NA	TGTGCCAGCAGTAGGGCGGGATTAGACTATGGCTACACCTTC	CASSRAGLDYGYTF
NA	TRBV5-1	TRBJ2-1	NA	TGCGCCAGCAGCTTGGTAGGCCCTTGGAGCTCCTACAATGAGCAGTTCTTC	CASSLVGPWSSYNEQFF
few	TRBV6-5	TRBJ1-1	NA	TGTGCCAGCAGTTACGGGGGTATCGCGGATGAAGCTTTCTTT	CASSYGGIADEAFF
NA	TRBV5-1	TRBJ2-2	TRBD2	TGCGCCAGCACGGAGCGGGGGGCAACGAACACCGGGGAGCTGTTTTTT	CASTERGATNTGELFF
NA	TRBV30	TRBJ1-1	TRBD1	TGTGCCTGGAGTGTGCAAGACAGGGTTGCTTTCTTT	CAWSVQDRVAFF
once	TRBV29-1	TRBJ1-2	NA	TGCAGCGTTGCGCGGGGCGCCTATGGCTACACCTTC	CSVARGAYGYTF
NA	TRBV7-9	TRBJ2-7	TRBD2	TGTGCCAGCAGCCTATCCGGGGGGATCTCCTACGAGCAGTACTTC	CASSLSGGISYEQYF
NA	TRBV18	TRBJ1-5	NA	TGTGCCAGCTCACCAGGGACCCTAAATCAGCCCCAGCATTTT	CASSPGTLNQPQHF
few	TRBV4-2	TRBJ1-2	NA	TGTGCCAGCAGCGAGGCGGGAGGAGGGGGCTATGGCTACACCTTC	CASSEAGGGGYGYTF
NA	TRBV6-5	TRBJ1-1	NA	TGTGCCAGCAGTAAAACCATGAACACTGAAGCTTTCTTT	CASSKTMNTEAFF
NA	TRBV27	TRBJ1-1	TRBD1	TGTGCCAGCAGTGTAAGCAGGGGGCGCGACACTGAAGCTTTCTTT	CASSVSRGRDTEAFF
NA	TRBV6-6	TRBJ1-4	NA	TGTGCCAGCCAACAGGGTTTTGAAAAACTGTTTTTT	CASQQGFEKLFF
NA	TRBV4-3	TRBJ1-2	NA	TGCGCCAGCAGCCAAGACAGGGCAATCTATGGCTACACCTTC	CASSQDRAIYGYTF
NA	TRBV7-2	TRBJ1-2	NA	TGTGCCAGCAGCTTCCAGTCTCGCGGCGGCTACACCTTC	CASSFQSRGGYTF
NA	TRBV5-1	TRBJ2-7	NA	TGCGCCAGCAGCCCACCCAGGACGTGGGGTGACGAGCAGTACTTC	CASSPPRTWGDEQYF
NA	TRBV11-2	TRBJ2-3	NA	TGTGCCAGCAGCCGAGAGAGAGATACGCAGTATTTT	CASSRERDTQYF
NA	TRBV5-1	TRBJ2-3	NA	TGCGCCAGCAGCCCCGGTCGGGTGCTGGATACGCAGTATTTT	CASSPGRVLDTQYF
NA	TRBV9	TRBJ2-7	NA	TGTGCCAGCAGCGTAGGCCCGCCTTCCTACGAGCAGTACTTC	CASSVGPPSYEQYF
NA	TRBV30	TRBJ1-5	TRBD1	TGTGCCTGGAGTCCAGGGGGAGGCAATCAGCCCCAGCATTTT	CAWSPGGGNQPQHF